This T cell receptor beta chain was captured by sequencing in a study of T cell clonality in common variable immunodeficiency. The protocol was immunoSEQ multiplex PCR, while the TCRdb copy is restricted to in-frame clones and leaves out a portion. The sample presents around 81,000 clones, none singletons. This clone has a count of ten or more. Input material: peripheral blood mononuclear cells. The receptor was isolated from a person aged 18 to 75 in good health.

The CDR3 is CASSSELAERGNEQFF. Partial CDR3 DNA: TGTGCCAGCAGCTCGGAACTAGCGGAGCGGGGAAATGAG. This rearrangement joins TRBV13 to TRBJ2-1, with 8 bases lining up with TRBD2. From the germline J gene comes the end of the CDR3, since the read stops 3 residues before it. This CDR3 spans 16 amino acids. V was pared by 4 bases and J by 7 bases, with 12 bases of the junction left unmatched. Germline V gives CDR1 PRHDT, CDR2 FYEKMQ (reference sequence).